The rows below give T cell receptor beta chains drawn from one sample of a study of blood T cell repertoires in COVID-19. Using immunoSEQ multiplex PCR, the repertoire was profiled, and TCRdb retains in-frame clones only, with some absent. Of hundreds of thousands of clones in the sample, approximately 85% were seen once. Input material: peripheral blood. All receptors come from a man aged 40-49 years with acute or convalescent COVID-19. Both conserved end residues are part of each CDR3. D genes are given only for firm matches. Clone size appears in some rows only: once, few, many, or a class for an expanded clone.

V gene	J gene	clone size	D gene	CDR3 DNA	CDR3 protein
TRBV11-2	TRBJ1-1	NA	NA	TGTGCCAGCAGCTCCTACACTGAGGCCGCTGAAGCTTTCTTT	CASSSYTEAAEAFF
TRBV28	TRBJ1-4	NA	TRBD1	TGTGCCAGCACCGCAACCGGGACAGGGAATGAAAAACTGTTTTTT	CASTATGTGNEKLFF
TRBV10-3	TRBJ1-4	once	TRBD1	TGTGCCATCAGTGAAGTTAGAGACAGGGGCCATGAAAAACTGTTTTTT	CAISEVRDRGHEKLFF
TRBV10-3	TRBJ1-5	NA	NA	TGTGCCATCAGTGAGTCTGAGGCGCTTAGCAATCAGCCCCAGCATTTT	CAISESEALSNQPQHF
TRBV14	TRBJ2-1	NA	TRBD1	TGTGCCAGCAGCCTCTTCGGGGGACAGGGGTTCGATGAGCAGTTCTTC	CASSLFGGQGFDEQFF
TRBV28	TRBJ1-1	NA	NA	TGTGCCAGCAGTTCTCCCCAATCCCGACTAGGGACGGAAGCTTTCTTT	CASSSPQSRLGTEAFF
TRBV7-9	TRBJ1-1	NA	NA	TGTGCCAGCAGCTTAACGGGGGACACTGAAGCTTTCTTT	CASSLTGDTEAFF
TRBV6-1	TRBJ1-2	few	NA	TGTGCCAGCAGTGAAATCGGAGGTATATATGGCTACACCTTC	CASSEIGGIYGYTF
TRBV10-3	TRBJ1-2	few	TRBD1	TGTGCCATCAGAGGGACAGGGATTCACGGCACCTTC	CAIRGTGIHGTF
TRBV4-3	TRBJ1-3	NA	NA	TGCGCCAGCAGCCAACGGGACAATGGAAACACCATATATTTT	CASSQRDNGNTIYF
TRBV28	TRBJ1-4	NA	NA	TGTGCCGGACGGGAATCAACTAATGAAAAACTGTTTTTT	CAGRESTNEKLFF
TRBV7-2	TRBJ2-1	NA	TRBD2	TGTGCCAGCAGCCCTGGAGCGGGGGGGAAGTACAATGAGCAGTTCTTC	CASSPGAGGKYNEQFF
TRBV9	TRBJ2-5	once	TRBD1	TGTGCCAGCAGCGTTGGACCAGGGGGAGAGACCCAGTACTTC	CASSVGPGGETQYF
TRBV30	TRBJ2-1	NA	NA	TGTGCCTGGAGTATTGAGCCCCTAAATAATGAGCAGTTCTTC	CAWSIEPLNNEQFF
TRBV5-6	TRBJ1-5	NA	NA	TGTGCCAGCAGCTTGTTCGGACCCAGGGGCAATCAGCCCCAGCATTTT	CASSLFGPRGNQPQHF
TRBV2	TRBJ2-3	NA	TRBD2	TGTGCCAGCAGTCCCCTAGCGGGGGGCACAGATACGCAGTATTTT	CASSPLAGGTDTQYF
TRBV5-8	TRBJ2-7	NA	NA	TGTGCCAGCAGCTTGGCCTTTATTGGGCAGGGGAACCACGAGCAGTACTTC	CASSLAFIGQGNHEQYF
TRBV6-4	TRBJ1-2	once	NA	TGTGCCAGCAGTGAGCGACCGGGTTTTAACTATGGCTACACCTTC	CASSERPGFNYGYTF
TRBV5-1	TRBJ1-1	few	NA	TGCGCCAGCAGCGCGATTGGGGGCTTACAGGCCACTGAAGCTTTCTTT	CASSAIGGLQATEAFF
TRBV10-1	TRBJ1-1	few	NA	TGCGCCAGCAGTGTCTGTGGGCGGAACACTGAAGCTTTCTTT	CASSVCGRNTEAFF
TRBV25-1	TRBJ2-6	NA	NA	TGTGCCAGCAGCAATCCCCGCCGAGGGCTGACTTTC	CASSNPRRGLTF
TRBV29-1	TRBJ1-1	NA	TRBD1	TGCAGCGTCGACAGGGTTAAGACTGAAGCTTTCTTT	CSVDRVKTEAFF
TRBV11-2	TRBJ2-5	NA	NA	TGTGCCAGCACCCTCCGTGCGGGGACTTTGGAGACCCAGTACTTC	CASTLRAGTLETQYF
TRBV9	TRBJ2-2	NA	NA	TGTGCCAGCAGCGGAGACAGCTTACACACCGGGGAGCTGTTTTTT	CASSGDSLHTGELFF
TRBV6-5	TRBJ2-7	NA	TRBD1	TGTGCCAGCAGTTACCCGGGACAGGGTAGGAACGAGCAGTACTTC	CASSYPGQGRNEQYF
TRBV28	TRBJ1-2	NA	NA	TGTGCCAGCAGTTTAGGTGACAGTCCTAACTATGGCTACACCTTC	CASSLGDSPNYGYTF
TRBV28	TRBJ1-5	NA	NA	TGTGCCAGCAGTTTGGCATATAGCAATCAGCCCCAGCATTTT	CASSLAYSNQPQHF
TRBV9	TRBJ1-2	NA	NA	TGTGCCAGCAGCGTAGGGAGGGCGGACGGCTACACCTTC	CASSVGRADGYTF
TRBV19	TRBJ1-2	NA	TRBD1	TGTGCCAGTAGTACCCAGGACAGGGGGCGGAGGTATGGCTACACCTTC	CASSTQDRGRRYGYTF
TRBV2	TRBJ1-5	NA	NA	TGTGCCAGCGGGGACGGGGGTGGATATCAGCCCCAGCATTTT	CASGDGGGYQPQHF
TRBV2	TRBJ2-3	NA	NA	TGTGCCAGCAGTGAGGGGAATTACCGACAGCGAGATACGCAGTATTTT	CASSEGNYRQRDTQYF